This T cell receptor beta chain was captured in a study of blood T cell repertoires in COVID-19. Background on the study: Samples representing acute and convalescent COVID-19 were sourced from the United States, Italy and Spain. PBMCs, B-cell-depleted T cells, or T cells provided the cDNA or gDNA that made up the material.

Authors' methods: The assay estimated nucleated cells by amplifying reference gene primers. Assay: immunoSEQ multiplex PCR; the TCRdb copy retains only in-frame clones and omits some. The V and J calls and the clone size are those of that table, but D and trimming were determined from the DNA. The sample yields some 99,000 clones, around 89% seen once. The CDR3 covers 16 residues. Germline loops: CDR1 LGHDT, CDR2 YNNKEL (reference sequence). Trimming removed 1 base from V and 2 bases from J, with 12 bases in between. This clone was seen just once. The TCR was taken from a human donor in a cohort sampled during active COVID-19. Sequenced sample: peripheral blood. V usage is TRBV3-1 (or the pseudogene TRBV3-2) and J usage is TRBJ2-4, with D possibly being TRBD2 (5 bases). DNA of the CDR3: TGTGCCAGCAGCCAAGCCGGGGAGATCCCCAAAAACATTCAGTACTTC. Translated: CASSQAGEIPKNIQYF.